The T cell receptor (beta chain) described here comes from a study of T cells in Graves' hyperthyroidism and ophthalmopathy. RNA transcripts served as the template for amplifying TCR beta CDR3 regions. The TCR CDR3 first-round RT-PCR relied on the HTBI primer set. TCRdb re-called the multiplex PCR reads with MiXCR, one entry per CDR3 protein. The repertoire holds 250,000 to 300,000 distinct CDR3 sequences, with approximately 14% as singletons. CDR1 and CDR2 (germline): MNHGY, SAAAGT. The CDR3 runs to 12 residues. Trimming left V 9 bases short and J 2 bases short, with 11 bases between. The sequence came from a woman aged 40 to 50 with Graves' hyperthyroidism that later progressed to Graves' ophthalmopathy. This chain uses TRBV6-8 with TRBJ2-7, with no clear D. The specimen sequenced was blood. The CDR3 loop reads CASPPDPYEQYF. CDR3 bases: TGTGCCAGTCCGCCCGATCCCTACGAGCAGTACTTC.